The 13 T cell receptor beta chains reported below all come from one sample, sequenced in a study of CD8 T cells in ankylosing spondylitis (dated by TCRdb to the late 2010s). The paper as a whole reports these results and caveats: A TCR beta motif of roughly 8 highly homologous amino acid variants appeared characteristic of blood from ankylosing spondylitis patients.

The library was prepared using 5' RACE. TCRdb lists the instrument as Illumina HiSeq 2500. TCRdb reanalyzed the raw reads on its own, using fastp at Q25 for trimming and MiXCR for clone calling, and kept in-frame beta chains. Each record represents a unique CDR3 protein, reported with the most common genes and DNA among its rows. The sample table holds 200,000 to 250,000 distinct CDR3 sequences, of which about 7% were seen once. Jointly, the top ten make up 12% to 15% of the sample. These TCRs' antigens remain unknown. Sequences were obtained from blood, either unsorted or a sorted T cell fraction (not recorded which). The receptors shown here come from a male donor with ankylosing spondylitis.

This clonotype was detected ten times or more. The CDR3 DNA is TGCAGTGCTAGAGATTCGCAGACGAGGGGAGAGCAGTACTTC. As protein: CSARDSQTRGEQYF. V is TRBV20-1 and J is TRBJ2-7; D might be TRBD1 or TRBD2, each matching 5 bases. Deletions cut 0 bases from V and 7 bases from J, with 16 bases between. The CDR3 is 14 residues long. Per the germline V gene, CDR1 is DFQATT and CDR2 is SNEGSKA (reference sequence).

This clonotype has ten or more counts. The CDR3 reads CASSQEREGRVEQFF. CDR3 DNA sequence: TGCGCCAGCAGCCAAGAGCGGGAGGGCCGGGTTGAGCAGTTCTTC. J is TRBJ2-1 and V is TRBV4-3, with TRBD2 matching 9 bases. V was clipped by 0 bases and J by 9 bases; unmatched bases: 6. The CDR3 consists of 15 residues. Germline loops: CDR1 LGHNA, CDR2 YSLEER.

This sequence joins TRBV27 and TRBJ2-7, with 11 bases fitting TRBD2. Germline V gives CDR1 MNHEY, CDR2 SMNVEV (reference sequence). V shed 8 bases and J 5 bases; nucleotides not matched to a gene: 17. CDR3 length equals 17 residues. The CDR3 DNA follows: TGTGCCAGCGTCGGGCATGGTTGGCTAGCGGGGGGCGACGAGCAGTACTTC. Its translation: CASVGHGWLAGGDEQYF.

This clonotype was seen ten or more times. The V call is TRBV20-1, the J call TRBJ1-1; TRBD1 agrees at 10 bases. Germline trimming cut 2 bases from V and 8 bases from J; bases unmatched to any gene: 11. The germline gives CDR1 DFQATT, CDR2 SNEGSKA (reference sequence). This CDR3 spans 15 amino acids. CDR3 amino acids: CSARLRDRGPGEAFF. Here the CDR3 DNA reads TGCAGTGCTAGACTCCGGGACAGGGGTCCGGGGGAAGCTTTCTTT.

In its sample, this clonotype was seen many times. The chain is built from TRBV16 and TRBJ1-2; D is unclear. Germline assignment: CDR1 KGHSY and CDR2 FQNENV. V lost 4 bases and J lost 8, with 14 bases in between. This CDR3 has 13 residues. CDR3 DNA: TGTGCCAGCAGCCCAACTAGGGTCCGAGGCTACACCTTC. Translated, it gives CASSPTRVRGYTF.

In its sample, this clonotype was seen a few times. The chain uses TRBV11-1 and TRBJ2-1; 14 bases line up with TRBD2. CDR3 size: 18 residues. CDR1 SGHAT and CDR2 FQDESV come from the germline V gene (reference sequence). V lost 5 bases to trimming and J lost 0 bases; unmatched junction nucleotides: 6. In nucleotides, the CDR3 is TGTGCCAGCAGCAGACTAGCGGGAGGGCGCGACTCCTACAATGAGCAGTTCTTC. Translation: CASSRLAGGRDSYNEQFF. Together with reference TRBV11-1 and TRBJ2-1, the CDR3 gives the full variable domain: EAEVAQSPRYKITEKSQAVAFWCDPISGHATLYWYRQILGQGPELLVQFQDESVVDDSQLPKDRFSAERLKGVDSTLKIQPAELGDSAMYLCASSRLAGGRDSYNEQFFGPGTRLTVL.

This clonotype has ten or more counts. This rearrangement joins TRBV7-9 to TRBJ1-1; D is uncertain. Trimming took off 5 bases at V and 4 bases at J, with 11 bases between the two ends. This CDR3 is built from 13 residues. CDR1 and CDR2 from the germline V gene are SEHNR and FQNEAQ (reference sequence). Written as DNA, the CDR3 is TGTGCCAGCAGCATGTTTGGAGTCACTGAAGCTTTCTTT. Translated: CASSMFGVTEAFF.

This clonotype has a handful of counts. The rearrangement uses TRBV7-2 and TRBJ2-5, with 10 bases that match TRBD1. V gave up 4 bases and J gave up 5 bases; unmatched junction bases: 4. The CDR3 has 14 residues. CDR1 and CDR2 from the germline V gene are SGHTA and FQGNSA. The CDR3 reads CASSSTGGYETQYF. The CDR3 coding sequence is TGTGCCAGCAGCTCGACAGGGGGCTACGAGACCCAGTACTTC.

The sample holds many counts of this clonotype. CDR3 in amino acids: CASSTPTGPLDGYTF. The CDR3 region has the DNA TGTGCCAGCAGCACCCCCACAGGGCCATTGGATGGCTACACCTTC. The genes are TRBV7-9 and TRBJ1-2, with D perhaps TRBD1 (6 bases). The CDR3 extends over 15 amino acids. Germline V gives CDR1 SEHNR, CDR2 FQNEAQ (reference sequence). V shed 5 bases and J shed 6 bases, with 19 bases lying between them.

This clonotype came up many times. The chain joins TRBV6-1 to TRBJ2-5; 8 nucleotides agree with TRBD2. Losses at the gene ends were 8 bases for V and 5 bases for J; bases not matched to a gene: 13. Per the germline V gene, CDR1 is MNHNS and CDR2 is SASEGT. The CDR3 contains 15 residues. Here the CDR3 reads CASSTVGGARETQYF. As DNA, the CDR3 is TGTGCCAGCTCCACCGTCGGGGGGGCCCGGGAGACCCAGTACTTC.

This clonotype was seen many times. A read error may account for a junction end that differs from germline. This chain links TRBV27 with TRBJ2-1, with no clear D. The CDR3 is 12 residues long. The germline V gene encodes CDR1 MNHEY and CDR2 SMNVEV (reference sequence). In DNA form, the CDR3 reads TGCGCCAGCAGCCTTTCAAGGAATGAGCAGTTCTTC. It encodes CASSLSRNEQFF.

The sample holds many counts of this clonotype. V gene TRBV11-2 combines with J gene TRBJ2-1; D call uncertain. Germline CDR1 reads SGHAT; CDR2 reads FQNNGV. The length of the CDR3 is 17 residues. With 1 base removed from V and 0 bases from J, the gap between germline ends came to 13 bases. This chain's CDR3 is CASSLGPERSSYNEQFF. For the CDR3, the DNA is TGTGCCAGCAGCTTAGGGCCTGAAAGGTCCTCCTACAATGAGCAGTTCTTC. The entire variable domain, with the rest obtained from reference TRBV11-2 and TRBJ2-1, is as follows: EAGVAQSPRYKIIEKRQSVAFWCNPISGHATLYWYQQILGQGPKLLIQFQNNGVVDDSQLPKDRFSAERLKGVDSTLKIQPAKLEDSAVYLCASSLGPERSSYNEQFFGPGTRLTVL.

The chain links TRBV6-2 or TRBV6-3 to TRBJ2-6, with unresolved D. The CDR3 consists of 14 residues. Germline V lookup: CDR1 MNHEY, CDR2 SVGEGT. The germline V and J ends were trimmed by 8 bases and 0 bases, with 8 bases remaining between them. The CDR3 bases are TGTGCCAGCTGTCAGTACTCTGGGGCCAACGTCCTGACTTTC. The encoded protein is CASCQYSGANVLTF.